This T cell receptor beta chain was retrieved from a study of cytomegalovirus exposure and HLA in healthy donors. Study-level findings and limits: Presence/absence analyses assumed roughly uniform sequencing depth across donors, which may not hold.

With 60 Vbeta and 13 Jbeta primers, the PCR was carried out. Study processing details: Unique TCR beta chains numbered around 80 million in a later analysis, with some 9.9 million shared. Produced via immunoSEQ multiplex PCR; TCRdb's table is partial and in-frame only. That table is the source of V, J and clone size, and D and trimming were worked out from the DNA. The table includes more than 100,000 clones, 80% detected once. The CDR3 is made up of 14 amino acids. The ends were cut back, 1 base at V and 4 bases at J, with 10 bases in the middle. Germline CDR1 reads LNHNV; CDR2 reads YYDKDF (reference sequence). Points on this clone: Its antigen is currently unknown.

The sample consisted of PBMCs. The clonotype originates from a female donor in good health and CMV-seropositive. The rearrangement joins TRBV15 to TRBJ1-2, with D tentatively TRBD1 (6 bases). In nucleotides, the CDR3 is TGTGCCACCAGCAGAGGGACAGAATCCTATGGCTACACCTTC. It translates to CATSRGTESYGYTF.